Below are 24 T cell receptor beta chains sequenced from a single sample in a study of immune characterization of retroperitoneal liposarcoma (dated 2019 in TCRdb). Library preparation was by PCR. TCRdb lists the instrument as NextSeq 500. TCRdb reprocessing: public reads trimmed at Q25 with fastp, clones called with MiXCR, in-frame beta chains kept. Every CDR3 protein is listed once, alongside the most common genes and DNA of its rows. The sample contains 10,000 or so distinct CDR3 sequences, around 28% of them found a single time. The ten largest clones capture 8.3% of the sample. Source material: tumor tissue. The receptors were gathered from a male donor with retroperitoneal liposarcoma.

The chain uses TRBV27 and TRBJ1-4; D unclear. The germline CDR1 and CDR2 sequences are MNHEY and SMNVEV (reference sequence). CDR3 size: 15 residues. Trimming left V 4 bases short and J 0 bases short, with 9 bases between. The chain's CDR3 is CASSSYSATNEKLFF. The CDR3 DNA sequence: TGTGCCAGCAGTTCCTATAGTGCAACTAATGAAAAACTGTTTTTT. Full variable domain (rest looked up from reference TRBV27 and TRBJ1-4): EAQVTQNPRYLITVTGKKLTVTCSQNMNHEYMSWYRQDPGLGLRQIYYSMNVEVTDKGDVPEGYKVSRKEKRNFPLILESPSPNQTSLYFCASSSYSATNEKLFFGSGTQLSVL.

The rearrangement uses TRBV27 and TRBJ2-3, with D perhaps matching TRBD2 (6 bases). V shed 3 bases and J shed 12 bases, with 19 bases lying between them. The V gene's germline CDR1 is MNHEY and CDR2 SMNVEV (reference sequence). CDR3 size: 14 residues. CDR3 in amino acids: CASSFEGIGTHQYF. CDR3 bases: TGTGCCAGCAGTTTCGAGGGCATAGGGACTCATCAGTATTTT.

This clonotype has more than one count but fewer than ten. J is TRBJ2-1 and V is TRBV12-3 or TRBV12-4; perhaps TRBD1 as D (6 bases). This CDR3 comprises 12 residues. V lost 8 bases, J lost 10 bases, and 15 bases lay in between. In DNA, the CDR3 is TGTGCCAGCGGCTATACAGGGCTCGAGCAGTTCTTC. It encodes CASGYTGLEQFF.

This clonotype has just a few counts. The genes are TRBV10-1 and TRBJ1-1; TRBD1 matches at 7 bases. Germline values: CDR1 WNHNN, CDR2 SYGVQD (reference sequence). This CDR3 region has 14 residues. J lost 2 bases, V lost 3 bases, and 3 bases had no gene match. CDR3 nucleotides: TGCGCCAGCAGTGAAAACAGGGGAAACACTGAAGCTTTCTTT. This gives the protein CASSENRGNTEAFF.

In its sample, this clonotype ranks as medium-sized. For the CDR3, the DNA is TGTGCCACCACCTTTGGGACAGGGGTATCTTATGAGCAGTTCTTC. Translation gives CATTFGTGVSYEQFF. V is TRBV12-3 or TRBV12-4 and J is TRBJ2-1; TRBD1 aligns across 10 bases. The CDR3 is 15 residues long. V lost 10 bases and J lost 8; bases outside the gene matches: 14.

This rearrangement joins TRBV6-4 to TRBJ2-3; D unclear. V was clipped by 7 bases and J by 1 base, with 18 bases between them. The CDR3 has 16 amino acids. Germline CDR1 and CDR2: MRHNA and SNTAGT. The chain's CDR3 is CASIRPADGGTDTQYF. As DNA, the CDR3 is TGTGCCAGCATCAGACCTGCGGACGGCGGCACAGATACGCAGTATTTT.

This clonotype has more than one count but fewer than ten. The chain combines TRBV7-8 with TRBJ1-2, with D uncertain. The CDR3 runs to 18 residues. CDR1 is SGHVS, CDR2 FQNEAQ, per germline. Trimming cost V 5 bases and J 6 bases, with 28 bases left between them. The CDR3 DNA reads TGTGCCAGCAGCCTGCCGAGGAGGCGGGGTGGGGAGTTGGATGGCTACACCTTC. It is translated as CASSLPRRRGGELDGYTF.

V is TRBV6-1 and J is TRBJ2-1, with 9 nucleotides matching TRBD1. The CDR3 covers 16 residues. Germline V lookup: CDR1 MNHNS, CDR2 SASEGT. V lost 2 bases and J lost 10; bases outside the gene matches: 12. Here the CDR3 DNA reads TGTGCCAGCAGTGAATCCTCCGGGACAGGGAACGACGAGCAGTTCTTC. This sequence encodes CASSESSGTGNDEQFF.

The chain employs TRBV6-4 and TRBJ2-2; weak D call: TRBD2 (5 bases). Germline V gene data show CDR1 as MRHNA and CDR2 as SNTAGT. V was pared by 6 bases and J by 2 bases, with 10 bases between. This CDR3 has 14 residues. CDR3 residues: CASSQGSNTGELFF. Here the CDR3 DNA reads TGTGCCAGCAGCCAAGGGAGTAACACCGGGGAGCTGTTTTTT.

The chain has TRBV7-2 and TRBJ2-5, with no clear D. CDR1 and CDR2 from the germline V gene are SGHTA and FQGNSA. Between the trimmed V and J ends, which lost 3 bases and 2 bases, there was a span of 7 bases. There are 13 residues in the CDR3. In DNA form, the CDR3 reads TGTGCCAGCAGCTTCGAAGTACAAGAGACCCAGTACTTC. Protein product: CASSFEVQETQYF.

This clonotype was seen a few times. A read error is possible here, since a much larger clone lies one base away. This chain joins TRBV6-1 and TRBJ1-6, with 7 positions matching TRBD1. This CDR3 contains 14 residues. CDR1 MNHNS and CDR2 SASEGT come from the germline V gene. This CDR3 is CASSPRQGNSPPHF. Here the CDR3 DNA reads TGTGCCAGCAGTCCTAGACAGGGAAATTCACCCCCCCACTTT.

This clonotype was picked up a small number of times. This rearrangement joins TRBV6-6 to TRBJ2-1; D is ambiguous. The CDR3 is 13 residues long. Deletions cut 3 bases from V and 13 bases from J, with 16 bases between. Germline V gives CDR1 MNHNY, CDR2 SVGAGI (reference sequence). The CDR3 is CASSYFGQETQFF. CDR3 nucleotide sequence: TGTGCCAGCAGTTATTTTGGGCAAGAGACCCAGTTCTTC.

The V call is TRBV7-3, the J call TRBJ2-3, with 12 bases that match TRBD2. Germline assignment: CDR1 SGHTA and CDR2 FQGTGA. The CDR3 runs to 20 residues. V lost 4 bases and J lost 0; bases outside the gene matches: 14. The CDR3: CASSYHPASGGVTSTDTQYF. In DNA form, the CDR3 reads TGTGCCAGCAGCTACCACCCAGCTAGCGGGGGGGTAACTAGCACAGATACGCAGTATTTT.

In this sample, this clonotype turned up a few times. The CDR3 nucleotides are TGTGCCAGCAGTTCAGATGGAGTGGGAGGGTTTAGTGGAAACACCATATATTTT. Encoded protein: CASSSDGVGGFSGNTIYF. V is TRBV12-3 or TRBV12-4 and J is TRBJ1-3, with unresolved D. Trimming removed 4 bases from V and 3 bases from J, with 22 bases in between. The CDR3 consists of 18 residues.

This chain uses TRBV11-2 with TRBJ1-2; D remains unclear. V was pared by 5 bases and J by 3 bases, with 10 bases between. The germline CDR1 and CDR2 sequences are SGHAT and FQNNGV. The CDR3 sequence is 13 residues long. The CDR3 here is CASSPGSYYGYTF. DNA of the CDR3: TGTGCCAGCAGCCCTGGGAGTTACTATGGCTACACCTTC. Full variable domain (missing parts from reference TRBV11-2 and TRBJ1-2): EAGVAQSPRYKIIEKRQSVAFWCNPISGHATLYWYQQILGQGPKLLIQFQNNGVVDDSQLPKDRFSAERLKGVDSTLKIQPAKLEDSAVYLCASSPGSYYGYTFGSGTRLTVV.

This clonotype was counted many times. The V and J genes are TRBV24-1 and TRBJ2-4; no firm D call. The V and J ends lost 1 base and 13 bases respectively, with 10 bases between them. This CDR3 has 12 amino acids. The germline V gene encodes CDR1 KGHDR and CDR2 SFDVKD. CDR3 region: CATSDFRLEQYF. The CDR3 bases are TGTGCCACCAGTGATTTCCGACTTGAGCAGTACTTC.

This clonotype was counted between two and nine times. J is TRBJ1-1 and V is TRBV11-1; D uncertain. Per the germline V gene, CDR1 is SGHAT and CDR2 is FQDESV (reference sequence). V lost 1 base to trimming and J lost 2 bases, with 5 bases between them. This CDR3 spans 13 amino acids. CDR3 DNA: TGTGCCAGCAGCTTAGGTCTCAACACTGAAGCTTTCTTT. It is translated as CASSLGLNTEAFF.

This clonotype was seen repeatedly, ten times or more. CDR3 in amino acids: CASSPRGGQGNSYEQFF. The CDR3, as DNA: TGTGCCAGCAGCCCACGGGGCGGACAGGGCAACTCCTACGAGCAGTTCTTC. The J gene is TRBJ2-1, the V gene TRBV7-2, with 8 bases matching TRBD1. The CDR3 has 17 amino acids. After removal of 5 bases from V and 10 bases from J, the junction contained 19 bases not matched to a gene. Looked up from germline, CDR1 is SGHTA and CDR2 is FQGNSA.

This clonotype has just a few counts. The chain recombines TRBV10-3 with TRBJ2-3, with no clear D. The V gene's germline CDR1 is ENHRY and CDR2 SYGVKD. The CDR3 is 14 amino acids. Between the trimmed V and J ends, which lost 4 bases and 0 bases, there was a span of 8 bases. For the CDR3, the DNA is TGTGCCATCAGTGCGGGTCAAAGCACAGATACGCAGTATTTT. It is translated as CAISAGQSTDTQYF.

The V gene is TRBV6-6, the J gene TRBJ2-1; 8 bases are a match to TRBD2. CDR3 size: 16 residues. Unmatched junction bases numbered 19, after V lost 5 bases and J lost 13 bases. Germline V gene lookup returns CDR1 MNHNY and CDR2 SVGAGI (reference sequence). The CDR3: CASSGIQLAGRETQFF. In nucleotides, the CDR3 is TGTGCCAGCAGTGGTATCCAGCTAGCGGGTAGAGAGACCCAGTTCTTC.

This clonotype has just a few counts. The V call is TRBV7-6, the J call TRBJ2-1; D call uncertain. CDR3 length: 13 amino acids. Germline V lookup: CDR1 SGHVS, CDR2 FNYEAQ. Trimming removed 8 bases from V and 10 bases from J, with 18 bases in between. CDR3 amino acids: CASSSASTYEQFF. CDR3 DNA: TGTGCCAGCTCCTCGGCCAGCACCTACGAGCAGTTCTTC.

This clonotype was seen many times. The chain joins TRBV6-1 to TRBJ2-2; D unclear. Trimming took 6 bases from V and 2 from J, leaving 4 bases between them. CDR1 is MNHNS, CDR2 SASEGT, per germline. There are 12 residues in the CDR3. The CDR3 reads CASSRNTGELFF. CDR3 sequence (DNA): TGTGCCAGCAGCAGAAACACCGGGGAGCTGTTTTTT.

This chain uses TRBV6-2 or TRBV6-3 with TRBJ1-2; TRBD1 agrees at 7 bases. Germline-derived CDR1 and CDR2 are MNHEY and SVGEGT. There are 14 residues in the CDR3. V dropped 8 bases and J dropped 0; count of bases not matched to a gene: 6. CDR3 protein: CASCSGTANYGYTF. CDR3 DNA sequence: TGTGCCAGCTGTTCCGGGACAGCTAACTATGGCTACACCTTC.

This clonotype was recorded many times. The chain is built from TRBV7-6 and TRBJ2-1, with TRBD1 identical over 8 bases. Trimming took 6 bases from V and 10 from J; bases not matched to a gene: 11. This CDR3 spans 14 amino acids. From germline, CDR1 is SGHVS and CDR2 FNYEAQ. The CDR3 sequence is CASSTGGLSYEQFF. CDR3 nucleotides: TGTGCCAGCAGTACAGGGGGTTTGAGCTACGAGCAGTTCTTC.